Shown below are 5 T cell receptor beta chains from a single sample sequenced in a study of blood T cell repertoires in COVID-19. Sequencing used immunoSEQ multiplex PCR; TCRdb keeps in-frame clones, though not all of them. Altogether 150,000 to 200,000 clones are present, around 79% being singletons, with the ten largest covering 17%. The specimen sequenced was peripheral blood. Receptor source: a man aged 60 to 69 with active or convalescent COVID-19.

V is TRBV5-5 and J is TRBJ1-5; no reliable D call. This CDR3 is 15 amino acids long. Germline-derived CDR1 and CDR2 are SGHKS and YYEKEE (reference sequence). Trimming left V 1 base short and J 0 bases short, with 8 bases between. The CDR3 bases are TGTGCCAGCAGCTTGATCAGCGATAGCAATCAGCCCCAGCATTTT. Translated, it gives CASSLISDSNQPQHF.

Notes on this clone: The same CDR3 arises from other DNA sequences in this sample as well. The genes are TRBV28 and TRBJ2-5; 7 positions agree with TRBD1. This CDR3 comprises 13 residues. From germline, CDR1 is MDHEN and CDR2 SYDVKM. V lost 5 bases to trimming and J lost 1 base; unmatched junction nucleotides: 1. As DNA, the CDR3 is TGTGCCAGCAGTCGGGACAGCCAAGAGACCCAGTACTTC. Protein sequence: CASSRDSQETQYF.

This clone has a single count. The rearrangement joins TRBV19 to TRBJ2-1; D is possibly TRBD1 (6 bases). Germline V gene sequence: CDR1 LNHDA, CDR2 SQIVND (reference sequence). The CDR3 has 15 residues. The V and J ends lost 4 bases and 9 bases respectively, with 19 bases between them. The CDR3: CASSNRDTPPGEQFF. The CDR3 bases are TGTGCCAGTAGTAACCGGGACACCCCCCCGGGTGAGCAGTTCTTC.

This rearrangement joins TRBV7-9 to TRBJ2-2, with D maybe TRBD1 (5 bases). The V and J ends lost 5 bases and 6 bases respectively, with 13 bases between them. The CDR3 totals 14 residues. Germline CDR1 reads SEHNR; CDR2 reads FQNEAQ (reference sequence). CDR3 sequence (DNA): TGTGCCAGCAGCGCCGCAGGGTCTTCCGGGGAGCTGTTTTTT. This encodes CASSAAGSSGELFF.

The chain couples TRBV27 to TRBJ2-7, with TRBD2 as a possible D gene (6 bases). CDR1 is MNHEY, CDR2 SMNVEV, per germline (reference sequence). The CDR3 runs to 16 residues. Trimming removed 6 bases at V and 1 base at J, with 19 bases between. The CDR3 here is CASRTTRDSVSYEQYF. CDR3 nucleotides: TGTGCCAGCAGAACAACCCGGGACTCCGTTTCCTACGAGCAGTACTTC.